Each of the 23 T cell receptor beta chains below was sequenced from the same sample in a study of cytotoxic CD8 clonotypes in ibrutinib-treated CLL. Profiling relied on immunoSEQ multiplex PCR, and the TCRdb table lists in-frame clones only, not all of them. This sample yields some 80,000 clones, of which roughly 77% are seen a single time; approximately 5.1% belongs to the top ten. The source material was PBMCs, sampled after 12 months of ibrutinib treatment. The receptors here all came from a human donor with chronic lymphocytic leukemia.

V usage is TRBV19 and J usage is TRBJ2-7, with D possibly being TRBD1 (5 bases). This CDR3 has 15 amino acids. V lost 1 base, J lost 4 bases, and 14 bases lay in between. In germline, CDR1 is LNHDA, CDR2 SQIVND (reference sequence). CDR3 sequence (DNA): TGTGCCAGTAGTATAGGTCCTCCAGGGTGGTACGAGCAGTACTTC. Encoded protein: CASSIGPPGWYEQYF.

This clone was observed once. This sequence joins TRBV7-8 and TRBJ2-1; D could derive from TRBD1 or TRBD2 (6 bases each). Germline CDR1 is SGHVS and CDR2 is FQNEAQ. The CDR3 contains 14 residues. V lost 5 bases and J lost 4, with 12 bases in between. The CDR3 protein is CASSTRGGYNEQFF. In DNA form, the CDR3 reads TGTGCCAGCAGCACACGAGGGGGGTACAATGAGCAGTTCTTC.

The chain is built from TRBV28 and TRBJ1-4; 10 nucleotides line up with TRBD1. CDR1 and CDR2 (germline): MDHEN, SYDVKM. This CDR3 region has 14 residues. Trimming removed 4 bases from V and 7 bases from J; junction bases left unmatched: 3. CDR3 loop: CASSSTGGAEKLFF. DNA of the CDR3: TGTGCCAGCAGTTCGACAGGGGGCGCTGAAAAACTGTTTTTT.

V gene TRBV18 combines with J gene TRBJ1-1; D ambiguous. This CDR3 has 13 amino acids. V was clipped by 5 bases and J by 4 bases, with 11 bases between them. The V gene's germline CDR1 is KGHSH and CDR2 LQKENI. Here the CDR3 reads CASSGARGTEAFF. In nucleotides, the CDR3 is TGTGCCAGCTCAGGTGCCCGAGGCACTGAAGCTTTCTTT. The full variable domain, completed using reference TRBV18 and TRBJ1-1, is NAGVMQNPRHLVRRRGQEARLRCSPMKGHSHVYWYRQLPEEGLKFMVYLQKENIIDESGMPKERFSAEFPKEGPSILRIQQVVRGDSAAYFCASSGARGTEAFFGQGTRLTVV.

This clone was counted once. This sequence joins TRBV5-1 and TRBJ1-4, with TRBD1 matching 10 bases. This CDR3 spans 15 amino acids. Germline V gene data show CDR1 as SGHRS and CDR2 as YFSETQ. With V trimmed by 4 bases and J by 8 bases, 8 bases remained unmatched. CDR3 sequence: CASSPWTGGPEKLFF. CDR3 sequence (DNA): TGCGCCAGCAGCCCCTGGACAGGGGGGCCGGAAAAACTGTTTTTT.

This clone was counted only a few times. This chain connects TRBV19 to TRBJ2-1, with 8 bases fitting TRBD2. Germline lookup yields CDR1 LNHDA and CDR2 SQIVND (reference sequence). This CDR3 region has 17 residues. Trimming took 5 bases from V and 3 from J; bases not matched to a gene: 12. CDR3 loop: CASSPPLAGGIYNEQFF. CDR3 nucleotides: TGTGCCAGTAGTCCTCCCCTGGCGGGAGGAATCTACAATGAGCAGTTCTTC.

This chain links TRBV27 with TRBJ2-1; no firm D call. V was cut by 0 bases and J by 2 bases, with 11 bases left in between. The CDR3 sequence is 16 residues long. Germline-derived CDR1 and CDR2 are MNHEY and SMNVEV (reference sequence). CDR3 in amino acids: CASSLSISQPYNEQFF. CDR3 nucleotides: TGTGCCAGCAGTTTATCAATCAGCCAACCCTACAATGAGCAGTTCTTC.

This clone was detected only once. The V and J genes are TRBV7-9 and TRBJ1-1, with 8 positions matching TRBD1. The CDR3 has 14 amino acids. Trimming at V came to 5 bases and at J to 1 base, leaving 3 bases not matched to a gene. The germline V gene encodes CDR1 SEHNR and CDR2 FQNEAQ (reference sequence). The DNA for the CDR3 is TGTGCCAGCAGCCTCGGACAGGGGAACACTGAAGCTTTCTTT. Translation gives CASSLGQGNTEAFF.

The rearrangement uses TRBV5-4 and TRBJ2-7, with 10 bases aligning to TRBD1. Germline V gene sequence: CDR1 SGHNT, CDR2 YYREEE (reference sequence). CDR3 length equals 15 residues. The trim removed 0 bases at V and 5 bases at J, leaving 5 bases unmatched. Written as DNA, the CDR3 is TGTGCCAGCAGCTTGGCCATGGGACAGGGGAACGAGCAGTACTTC. Protein: CASSLAMGQGNEQYF.

As for this clone: This sample also contains other DNA sequences that code for the same CDR3. The V call is TRBV18, the J call TRBJ2-5; TRBD2 is a possible D gene (5 bases). Trimming shortened V by 6 bases and J by 5 bases, and 10 bases separated the two germline ends. Per the germline V gene, CDR1 is KGHSH and CDR2 is LQKENI. The CDR3 is made up of 12 amino acids. The chain's CDR3 is CASSPPGETQYF. The CDR3, as DNA: TGTGCCAGCTCCCCCCCGGGGGAGACCCAGTACTTC.

The rearrangement joins TRBV27 to TRBJ2-1; D is unresolved. V lost 2 bases and J 2 bases, leaving 10 bases between the germline ends. Germline lookup yields CDR1 MNHEY and CDR2 SMNVEV (reference sequence). The CDR3 contains 15 residues. The CDR3 nucleotides read TGTGCCAGCAGTTTAAACACCCCGGCCTACAATGAGCAGTTCTTC. Translated: CASSLNTPAYNEQFF.

V usage is TRBV19 and J usage is TRBJ2-1; tentatively, D is TRBD2 (7 bases). The CDR3 totals 15 residues. Per the germline V gene, CDR1 is LNHDA and CDR2 is SQIVND (reference sequence). V lost 5 bases to trimming and J lost 5 bases, with 16 bases between them. The CDR3 DNA follows: TGTGCCAGTAGTCCGAGAGTGGGGGGGCACAATGAGCAGTTCTTC. Translation: CASSPRVGGHNEQFF.

The rearrangement joins TRBV7-9 to TRBJ1-1; D gene unclear. Germline assignment: CDR1 SEHNR and CDR2 FQNEAQ (reference sequence). V was trimmed by 5 bases and J by 1 base, leaving 14 bases between them. The CDR3 is 15 amino acids. The CDR3 sequence: CASSPQYWGNTEAFF. DNA for the CDR3: TGTGCCAGCAGCCCCCAGTATTGGGGGAACACTGAAGCTTTCTTT.

The chain joins TRBV5-8 to TRBJ2-3, with 7 bases aligning to TRBD2. The CDR3 is 16 amino acids. Germline values: CDR1 SGHTS, CDR2 YDEGEE. With V trimmed by 1 base and J by 1 base, 6 bases remained unmatched. DNA for the CDR3: TGTGCCAGCAGCTTGTGGGGGGGAAGCGGCACAGATACGCAGTATTTT. It codes for CASSLWGGSGTDTQYF.

The chain carries TRBV30 and TRBJ2-7; 9 bases align to TRBD1. Trimming removed 5 bases from V and 2 bases from J; junction bases left unmatched: 7. The CDR3 loop spans 14 amino acids. The V gene's germline CDR1 is GTSNPN and CDR2 SVGIG (reference sequence). CDR3 protein: CAWGQGPYTYEQYF. CDR3 bases: TGTGCCTGGGGACAGGGGCCCTATACCTACGAGCAGTACTTC.

The chain links TRBV20-1 to TRBJ1-1, with D perhaps matching TRBD1 (6 bases). Germline V gene sequence: CDR1 DFQATT, CDR2 SNEGSKA (reference sequence). With 7 bases removed from V and 0 bases from J, the gap between germline ends came to 6 bases. The CDR3 runs 11 residues. CDR3 amino acids: CSGTVNTEAFF. The CDR3 coding sequence is TGCAGTGGGACAGTGAACACTGAAGCTTTCTTT.

V and J are TRBV11-2 and TRBJ2-7; D tentatively fits TRBD1 or TRBD2 (5 bases each). CDR1 is SGHAT and CDR2 is FQNNGV in the germline V gene. The CDR3 extends over 13 amino acids. The ends were cut back, 1 base at V and 7 bases at J, with 11 bases in the middle. The CDR3 DNA sequence: TGTGCCAGCAGCTTAGGACAGCGGAGGGAGCAGTACTTC. It yields the protein CASSLGQRREQYF.

This rearrangement joins TRBV9 to TRBJ1-4; 7 nucleotides line up with TRBD1. Unmatched junction bases numbered 4, after V lost 0 bases and J lost 8 bases. CDR3 length equals 14 residues. Germline CDR1 reads SGDLS; CDR2 reads YYNGEE. CDR3 protein: CASSVGGGDEKLFF. DNA of the CDR3: TGTGCCAGCAGCGTAGGAGGGGGCGACGAAAAACTGTTTTTT.

The chain links TRBV7-3 to TRBJ1-2; possibly TRBD1 for D (6 bases). Germline V gives CDR1 SGHTA, CDR2 FQGTGA. The CDR3 loop spans 14 amino acids. Trimming took 5 bases from V and 6 from J, leaving 16 bases between them. This CDR3 is CASSTTGFGDGYTF. The CDR3, as DNA: TGTGCCAGCAGCACTACAGGGTTCGGGGATGGCTACACCTTC. The full variable domain, completed using reference TRBV7-3 and TRBJ1-2, is GAGVSQTPSNKVTEKGKYVELRCDPISGHTALYWYRQSLGQGPEFLIYFQGTGAADDSGLPNDRFFAVRPEGSVSTLKIQRTERGDSAVYLCASSTTGFGDGYTFGSGTRLTVV.

On this clone: Relative to the germline gene, one junction end is altered; a read error may explain this. Here the CDR3 reads CASSYSRDLPPYF. Written as DNA, the CDR3 is TGTGCCAGCAGTTATTCCCGGGACCTCCCCCCGTATTTT. The chain couples TRBV6-5 to TRBJ1-5; maybe TRBD1 (5 bases). This CDR3 has 13 residues. CDR1 MNHEY and CDR2 SVGAGI come from the germline V gene.

This chain links TRBV9 with TRBJ2-7; maybe TRBD1 (6 bases). Trimming left V 0 bases short and J 6 bases short, with 13 bases between. This CDR3 has 14 amino acids. Germline CDR1 reads SGDLS; CDR2 reads YYNGEE. The CDR3 DNA sequence: TGTGCCAGCAGCGTAGTACCCGAAGGGGGCGAGCAGTACTTC. Its protein is CASSVVPEGGEQYF.

The V call is TRBV5-6, the J call TRBJ2-5; D ambiguous. Germline V gene data show CDR1 as SGHDT and CDR2 as YYEEEE. V shed 1 base and J shed 0 bases, with 7 bases lying between them. This CDR3 has 14 residues. The CDR3 spells CASSLWADQETQYF. The CDR3, as DNA: TGTGCCAGCAGCTTGTGGGCAGACCAAGAGACCCAGTACTTC. The whole variable domain, remainder taken from reference TRBV5-6 and TRBJ2-5, is DAGVTQSPTHLIKTRGQQVTLRCSPKSGHDTVSWYQQALGQGPQFIFQYYEEEERQRGNFPDRFSGHQFPNYSSELNVNALLLGDSALYLCASSLWADQETQYFGPGTRLLVL.

This chain uses TRBV7-9 with TRBJ1-2, with D possibly TRBD1 on 5 matching bases. V lost 1 base and J lost 6, with 9 bases in between. CDR1 SEHNR and CDR2 FQNEAQ come from the germline V gene (reference sequence). This CDR3 has 13 residues. Here the CDR3 DNA reads TGTGCCAGCAGCTTAGAGGGAGGGGATGGCTACACCTTC. Protein sequence: CASSLEGGDGYTF.